This entry lists 10 T cell receptor beta chains sequenced from one sample in a study of cytomegalovirus exposure and HLA in healthy donors. Assay: immunoSEQ multiplex PCR; the TCRdb copy retains only in-frame clones and omits some. The table shows about 57,000 clones, with about 92% occurring only once. Specimen: PBMCs. These receptors originate from a woman under 30 in good health and CMV-seronegative.

The rearrangement links TRBV2 to TRBJ2-4; 8 nucleotides align to TRBD1. CDR1 is SNHLY and CDR2 is FYNNEI in the germline V gene. CDR3 length equals 13 residues. V lost 4 bases, J lost 9 bases, and 5 bases stayed unmatched. The CDR3 coding sequence is TGTGCCAGCAGTGGACAGGGGACTGGCATTCAGTACTTC. Protein product: CASSGQGTGIQYF.

This chain joins TRBV5-1 and TRBJ2-7; 7 bases map to TRBD1. The CDR3 is made up of 13 amino acids. The germline V gene encodes CDR1 SGHRS and CDR2 YFSETQ. Trimming took 9 bases from V and 0 from J; bases not matched to a gene: 6. CDR3 protein: CAIEGQNSYEQYV. CDR3 nucleotide sequence: TGCGCCATCGAGGGACAGAACTCCTACGAGCAGTACGTC.

The gene calls are TRBV19 and TRBJ1-2; TRBD1 might be the D (6 bases). Germline CDR1 LNHDA, CDR2 SQIVND (reference sequence). Between the trimmed V and J ends, which lost 4 bases and 6 bases, there was a span of 15 bases. This CDR3 spans 14 amino acids. For the CDR3, the DNA is TGTGCCAGTAGTACCCTGACAGGATCGGATGGCTACACCTTC. It specifies CASSTLTGSDGYTF.

The V call is TRBV25-1, the J call TRBJ2-3, with D possibly TRBD2 on 5 matching bases. Deletions cut 4 bases from V and 0 bases from J, with 8 bases between. Looked up from germline, CDR1 is MGHDK and CDR2 is SYGVNS. The CDR3 runs to 14 residues. The CDR3 nucleotides are TGTGCCAGCAGTGCCCGAGGGAGCACAGATACGCAGTATTTT. Translation gives CASSARGSTDTQYF.

The V call is TRBV5-1, the J call TRBJ1-5; TRBD1 aligns across 8 bases. Germline V CDR1 and CDR2: SGHRS, YFSETQ. This CDR3 is built from 19 residues. Losses at the gene ends were 1 base for V and 5 bases for J; bases not matched to a gene: 17. The DNA of the CDR3 is TGCGCCAGCAGCTTGACCGGCCCGGACAGGGCATTTGTGGATCAGCCCCAGCATTTT. Encoded protein: CASSLTGPDRAFVDQPQHF.

V is TRBV19 and J is TRBJ1-1; D perhaps matches TRBD1 (6 bases). This CDR3 is 16 amino acids long. The germline V gene encodes CDR1 LNHDA and CDR2 SQIVND (reference sequence). Deletions cut 2 bases from V and 8 bases from J, with 21 bases between. As DNA, the CDR3 is TGTGCCAGTAGTATACTTTTCGGGACAACCCCTCGCGAAGCTTTCTTT. Its translation is CASSILFGTTPREAFF.

The count of this clone is one. This chain connects TRBV28 to TRBJ2-7; 9 nucleotides match TRBD1. The CDR3 consists of 13 residues. V was clipped by 8 bases and J by 6 bases; unmatched bases: 8. CDR1 and CDR2 from the germline V gene are MDHEN and SYDVKM. CDR3 DNA sequence: TGTGCCAGCCTGGGACAGGGCGGACGCGAGCAGTACGTC. Translation: CASLGQGGREQYV.

This clone was recorded a few times. The chain combines TRBV7-9 with TRBJ2-1, with 7 bases identical to TRBD2. CDR3 length: 16 residues. Looked up from germline, CDR1 is SEHNR and CDR2 is FQNEAQ (reference sequence). V lost 5 bases and J lost 2; bases outside the gene matches: 9. The CDR3 protein is CASSPPAGRPYNEQFF. CDR3 coding DNA: TGTGCCAGCAGCCCACCAGCGGGGCGGCCCTACAATGAGCAGTTCTTC.

This rearrangement joins TRBV5-1 to TRBJ2-7, with 7 positions matching TRBD1. The CDR3 runs to 14 residues. V trimming: 5 bases; J trimming: 1 base; junction bases outside the gene matches: 6. The germline V gene encodes CDR1 SGHRS and CDR2 YFSETQ. The CDR3 loop reads CASRYRQGSYEQYF. The DNA of the CDR3 is TGCGCCAGCAGGTACCGACAGGGATCCTACGAGCAGTACTTC.

This chain joins TRBV12-2 and TRBJ2-1; the table's TRBD2 call for D was not verified on the DNA. TRBV12-2 is classified as a pseudogene. The CDR3 sequence is 15 residues long. CDR3 sequence (DNA): TGTGCAAGTCGCTTATTCTGCGGGAGAGGCGATGAGCAGTTCTTC. This sequence encodes CASRLFCGRGDEQFF.